Listed below are T cell receptor beta chains from one sample, sequenced in a study of T cell changes during pregnancy in multiple sclerosis. Repertoires were generated with immunoSEQ multiplex PCR, while TCRdb's copy carries only in-frame clones and drops some. The profile shows more than 75,000 clones, over 85% of them singletons. The sample consisted of peripheral blood, taken in the first trimester of pregnancy. These receptors all stem from a female donor with multiple sclerosis, enrolled in a pregnancy study. CDR3s include the opening cysteine and the closing phenylalanine or tryptophan. D genes are given only for firm matches. Rows may omit the clone size; those that give it use once, few, many or a size class.

d_gene: .; v_gene: TRBV9; j_gene: TRBJ1-1; abundance: once; CDR3nt: TGTGCCAGCAGGGCCCTCACAGGGTTAACTGAAGCTTTCTTT; CDR3aa: CASRALTGLTEAFF
d_gene: .; v_gene: TRBV2; j_gene: TRBJ2-6; abundance: .; CDR3nt: TGTGCCAGCACCGGTTTAACGGCCAACGTCCTGACTTTC; CDR3aa: CASTGLTANVLTF
d_gene: .; v_gene: TRBV4-2; j_gene: TRBJ1-1; abundance: .; CDR3nt: TGTGCCAGCAGCCTTCGGGGGGGGAACACTGAAGCTTTCTTT; CDR3aa: CASSLRGGNTEAFF
d_gene: .; v_gene: TRBV7-9; j_gene: TRBJ1-2; abundance: .; CDR3nt: TGTGCCAGCAGCTTAGGGGGGGGCGCTTCCTATGGCTACACCTTC; CDR3aa: CASSLGGGASYGYTF
d_gene: .; v_gene: TRBV7-9; j_gene: TRBJ1-4; abundance: .; CDR3nt: TGTGCCAGCAGCTTAGGGGACATAGCAGGGATCGGCGAAAAACTGTTTTTT; CDR3aa: CASSLGDIAGIGEKLFF
d_gene: .; v_gene: TRBV7-9; j_gene: TRBJ1-5; abundance: .; CDR3nt: TGTGCCAGCAGCCCTACGCGGGGCTTAGGCAATCAGCCCCAGCATTTT; CDR3aa: CASSPTRGLGNQPQHF
d_gene: .; v_gene: TRBV2; j_gene: TRBJ1-2; abundance: .; CDR3nt: TGTGCCAGCAGAGGGGAGGGCAGCTGGGGCTACACCTTC; CDR3aa: CASRGEGSWGYTF
d_gene: TRBD1; v_gene: TRBV6-1; j_gene: TRBJ2-1; abundance: .; CDR3nt: TGTGCCAGCAGTGCCTCTCGGGGGACAGGAAACTACAATGAGCAGTTCTTC; CDR3aa: CASSASRGTGNYNEQFF
d_gene: .; v_gene: TRBV5-1; j_gene: TRBJ2-1; abundance: .; CDR3nt: TGCGCCAGCAGACAGAATACCCGTCTAAATGAGCAGTTCTTC; CDR3aa: CASRQNTRLNEQFF
d_gene: .; v_gene: TRBV28; j_gene: TRBJ2-7; abundance: .; CDR3nt: TGTGCCAGCAGTTTAGTGAGTTCCTACGAGCAGTACTTC; CDR3aa: CASSLVSSYEQYF
d_gene: TRBD1; v_gene: TRBV18; j_gene: TRBJ2-3; abundance: .; CDR3nt: TGTGCCAGCTCACCACAGGGGGCGCGGACAGATACGCAGTATTTT; CDR3aa: CASSPQGARTDTQYF
d_gene: TRBD1; v_gene: TRBV5-1; j_gene: TRBJ2-2; abundance: .; CDR3nt: TGCGCCAGCAGCTGGACAGGGGGGCTCACCGGGGAGCTGTTTTTT; CDR3aa: CASSWTGGLTGELFF
d_gene: .; v_gene: TRBV28; j_gene: TRBJ1-1; abundance: .; CDR3nt: TGTGCCAGCAGTAGGTTCTCCTCGCGGGGCGAGACTGAAGCTTTCTTT; CDR3aa: CASSRFSSRGETEAFF
d_gene: TRBD1; v_gene: TRBV19; j_gene: TRBJ1-2; abundance: .; CDR3nt: TGTGCCAGTTCTTTCCCAGGGGGGAGGCCATATGGCTACACCTTC; CDR3aa: CASSFPGGRPYGYTF
d_gene: TRBD1; v_gene: TRBV6-7; j_gene: TRBJ2-2; abundance: .; CDR3nt: TGTGCCAGCAGTTCCGACAGGGATTTCACCGGGGAGCTGTTTTTT; CDR3aa: CASSSDRDFTGELFF
d_gene: .; v_gene: TRBV5-1; j_gene: TRBJ2-7; abundance: .; CDR3nt: TGCGCCAGCAGCTTGACCCCAGGGGAGCAGTACTTC; CDR3aa: CASSLTPGEQYF
d_gene: .; v_gene: TRBV2; j_gene: TRBJ2-7; abundance: .; CDR3nt: TGTGCCAGCAGATCCGCAGGGTACGAGCAGTACTTC; CDR3aa: CASRSAGYEQYF
d_gene: .; v_gene: TRBV5-1; j_gene: TRBJ2-6; abundance: once; CDR3nt: TGCGCCAGCAGCTTGGTGGGGGCAAACCTGAATTCTGGGGCCAACGTCCTGACTTTC; CDR3aa: CASSLVGANLNSGANVLTF
d_gene: .; v_gene: TRBV6-5; j_gene: TRBJ2-5; abundance: .; CDR3nt: TGTGCCAGCAGCCCCTTTCTTAGCCAAGAGACCCAGTACTTC; CDR3aa: CASSPFLSQETQYF
d_gene: TRBD1; v_gene: TRBV30; j_gene: TRBJ1-2; abundance: .; CDR3nt: TGTGCCTGGAGGGACAGGGTCGGCTACACCTTC; CDR3aa: CAWRDRVGYTF
d_gene: TRBD1; v_gene: TRBV15; j_gene: TRBJ2-3; abundance: .; CDR3nt: TGTGCCACCAGCGGTCCTGACAGGGGTAGCACAGATACGCAGTATTTT; CDR3aa: CATSGPDRGSTDTQYF
d_gene: .; v_gene: TRBV9; j_gene: TRBJ2-3; abundance: .; CDR3nt: TGTGCCAGCAGCCCCGATGGGGAGCGCACAGATACGCAGTATTTT; CDR3aa: CASSPDGERTDTQYF
d_gene: .; v_gene: TRBV6-6; j_gene: TRBJ1-1; abundance: once; CDR3nt: TGTGCCAGCAGTTATTTGGACTTAAACACTGAAGCTTTCTTT; CDR3aa: CASSYLDLNTEAFF
d_gene: TRBD1; v_gene: TRBV7-8; j_gene: TRBJ1-2; abundance: .; CDR3nt: TGTGCCAGCAGCTTAGCCCGGGACAGCTACTATGGCTACACCTTC; CDR3aa: CASSLARDSYYGYTF
d_gene: TRBD2; v_gene: TRBV5-4; j_gene: TRBJ2-5; abundance: .; CDR3nt: TGTGCCAGCAGCTTACGGACTAGCGGGGTGGAGACCCAGTACTTC; CDR3aa: CASSLRTSGVETQYF
d_gene: TRBD1; v_gene: TRBV14; j_gene: TRBJ1-1; abundance: few; CDR3nt: TGTGCCAGCAGTGAAGACAGGGCCGGCCCGAACACTGAAGCTTTCTTT; CDR3aa: CASSEDRAGPNTEAFF
d_gene: TRBD1; v_gene: TRBV19; j_gene: TRBJ1-1; abundance: .; CDR3nt: TGTGCCAGTAGTATTGGACAGGGGGGGACTGAAGCTTTCTTT; CDR3aa: CASSIGQGGTEAFF
d_gene: TRBD1; v_gene: TRBV15; j_gene: TRBJ2-7; abundance: .; CDR3nt: TGTGCCACCAGCAACCCGAAGGGACAGGGTAACTACGAGCAGTACTTC; CDR3aa: CATSNPKGQGNYEQYF
d_gene: .; v_gene: TRBV29-1; j_gene: TRBJ1-1; abundance: .; CDR3nt: TGCAGCGCCTCGAGCGGCCGGATGAACACTGAAGCTTTCTTT; CDR3aa: CSASSGRMNTEAFF
d_gene: TRBD1; v_gene: TRBV7-2; j_gene: TRBJ2-1; abundance: .; CDR3nt: TGTGCCAGCAGCTCCCGGGACAGGGTATTCTTC; CDR3aa: CASSSRDRVFF
d_gene: .; v_gene: TRBV28; j_gene: TRBJ1-2; abundance: .; CDR3nt: TGTGCCACCACACAGGGTCAAGCGGTTAGCTATGGCTACACCTTC; CDR3aa: CATTQGQAVSYGYTF
d_gene: .; v_gene: TRBV7-3; j_gene: TRBJ2-5; abundance: .; CDR3nt: TGTGCCAGCAGCTTAGGGGGGAGGGAGACCCAGTACTTC; CDR3aa: CASSLGGRETQYF
d_gene: TRBD1; v_gene: TRBV5-1; j_gene: TRBJ2-5; abundance: .; CDR3nt: TGCGCCAGCAGCCGGGACAGGGTGTACCAAGAGACCCAGTACTTC; CDR3aa: CASSRDRVYQETQYF
d_gene: TRBD1; v_gene: TRBV10-3; j_gene: TRBJ2-7; abundance: .; CDR3nt: TGTGCCATCCGGGACAGGAGAAACTCCTACGAGCAGTACTTC; CDR3aa: CAIRDRRNSYEQYF
d_gene: TRBD1; v_gene: TRBV30; j_gene: TRBJ1-4; abundance: once; CDR3nt: TGTGCCTCGTTAGAAAAGGACAGGGACTTTAATGAAAAACTGTTTTTT; CDR3aa: CASLEKDRDFNEKLFF
d_gene: .; v_gene: TRBV7-6; j_gene: TRBJ1-4; abundance: .; CDR3nt: TGTGCCAGCAGCTTAAACAGGATTAATGAAAAACTGTTTTTT; CDR3aa: CASSLNRINEKLFF
d_gene: .; v_gene: TRBV5-6; j_gene: TRBJ1-3; abundance: .; CDR3nt: TGTGCCAGCAGCTTGTTCCCTCTCAGTGTAATCTCTGGAAACACCATATATTTT; CDR3aa: CASSLFPLSVISGNTIYF
d_gene: TRBD1; v_gene: TRBV18; j_gene: TRBJ2-7; abundance: .; CDR3nt: TGTGCCAGCTCGCGACAAGCGGACAGGAGCTCCTACGAGCAGTACTTC; CDR3aa: CASSRQADRSSYEQYF
d_gene: .; v_gene: TRBV4-1; j_gene: TRBJ2-5; abundance: .; CDR3nt: TGCGCCAGCAGCCAAGGCACTCAAGAGACCCAGTACTTC; CDR3aa: CASSQGTQETQYF
d_gene: .; v_gene: TRBV5-1; j_gene: TRBJ2-1; abundance: .; CDR3nt: TGCGCCAGCAGCTCCCCCCGTACGACTCCCGCGTACAATGAGCAGTTCTTC; CDR3aa: CASSSPRTTPAYNEQFF
d_gene: .; v_gene: TRBV2; j_gene: TRBJ2-1; abundance: .; CDR3nt: TGTGCCAGCCCTAAAAGGACCGGAGAGGGTTTGGGCTCCTACAATGAGCAGTTCTTC; CDR3aa: CASPKRTGEGLGSYNEQFF
d_gene: .; v_gene: TRBV15; j_gene: TRBJ2-7; abundance: .; CDR3nt: TGTGCCACCAGCAGCACAGGGCCCTACGAGCAGTACTTC; CDR3aa: CATSSTGPYEQYF
d_gene: .; v_gene: TRBV7-6; j_gene: TRBJ2-3; abundance: .; CDR3nt: TGTGCCAGCAGCTTAATACTAAACCCGGGAGGCACAGATACGCAGTATTTT; CDR3aa: CASSLILNPGGTDTQYF
d_gene: .; v_gene: TRBV5-5; j_gene: TRBJ1-4; abundance: .; CDR3nt: TGTGCCAGCAGCTTGGTTGGGGGGGGTGATGAAAAACTGTTTTTT; CDR3aa: CASSLVGGGDEKLFF
d_gene: .; v_gene: TRBV7-3; j_gene: TRBJ1-1; abundance: .; CDR3nt: TGTGCCAGCAGCTTAAGCCTTACCGGGAGATACCGCGGGGGAGTGAACACTGAAGCTTTCTTT; CDR3aa: CASSLSLTGRYRGGVNTEAFF
d_gene: TRBD1; v_gene: TRBV29-1; j_gene: TRBJ1-2; abundance: .; CDR3nt: TGCAGCGTTTCTCAGTACCGGGACAGGGGATTTGGCTACACCTTC; CDR3aa: CSVSQYRDRGFGYTF
d_gene: TRBD1; v_gene: TRBV7-2; j_gene: TRBJ1-4; abundance: .; CDR3nt: TGTGCCAGCAGCCTCCTTGGGACAGTACTTCCGAACACGAATGAAAAACTGTTTTTT; CDR3aa: CASSLLGTVLPNTNEKLFF
d_gene: .; v_gene: TRBV5-4; j_gene: TRBJ2-1; abundance: .; CDR3nt: TGTGCCAGCAGCCTGATGACAGGATATGAGCAGTTCTTC; CDR3aa: CASSLMTGYEQFF
d_gene: .; v_gene: TRBV5-1; j_gene: TRBJ2-3; abundance: .; CDR3nt: TGCGCCAGCAGCTTGGATGTGACTTCTACAGATACGCAGTATTTT; CDR3aa: CASSLDVTSTDTQYF
d_gene: .; v_gene: TRBV2; j_gene: TRBJ1-5; abundance: .; CDR3nt: TGTGCCAGCAATAGACAGCCCAATCAGCCCCAGCATTTT; CDR3aa: CASNRQPNQPQHF
d_gene: .; v_gene: TRBV19; j_gene: TRBJ2-7; abundance: .; CDR3nt: TGTGCCAGTAGGGGCCGCGCCTACGAGCAGTACTTC; CDR3aa: CASRGRAYEQYF
d_gene: TRBD1; v_gene: TRBV9; j_gene: TRBJ1-6; abundance: .; CDR3nt: TGTGCCAGCAGCGTAGGGGACAGGAGCTCCTATAATTCACCCCTCCACTTT; CDR3aa: CASSVGDRSSYNSPLHF
d_gene: TRBD1; v_gene: TRBV7-3; j_gene: TRBJ2-7; abundance: .; CDR3nt: TGTGCCAGCAGTCGATCCGGGACAGGGGGCTACGAGCAGTACTTC; CDR3aa: CASSRSGTGGYEQYF